This TCR beta chain emerged from a study of blood T cells in healthy people across ages. Study-level results: Getting older went along with TCR beta diversity per million T cells dropping roughly linearly.

Using a J-beta primer mix together with a sample-barcoded 5' primer, a second PCR was run for roughly 6 to 11 cycles. From the 5' RACE reads, TCRdb called clonotypes with MiXCR, one entry per CDR3 protein. Counted here are over a million distinct CDR3 sequences, 35% to 55% occurring once; the ten biggest clones make up 18%. The CDR3 has 14 amino acids. Germline V gene data show CDR1 as SGDLS and CDR2 as YYNGEE. Trimming took 0 bases from V and 7 from J; bases not matched to a gene: 4. This clonotype has a single count. Antigen specificity is unknown. V is TRBV9 and J is TRBJ1-1; 9 bases line up with TRBD1. This receptor was taken from a woman in her sixties or seventies in good health. Sample: blood. CDR3 coding DNA: TGTGCCAGCAGCGTAGGGAGGGACAGGGATGAAGCTTTCTTT. This encodes CASSVGRDRDEAFF.